The subject of this entry is one T cell receptor (beta chain). In the study's own analysis: Researchers report that nucleated cell counts were estimated from reference gene primer amplification. TCRdb keeps only in-frame clones here, not all; method: immunoSEQ multiplex PCR. D and trimming were read from the DNA, whereas the V and J calls and clone size are those reported in that table. The sample shows about 270,000 clones, around 88% of them seen only once. The CDR3 spans 14 residues. V lost 3 bases to trimming and J lost 8 bases; unmatched junction nucleotides: 1. The germline gives CDR1 SGHRS, CDR2 YFSETQ. This sample was taken from a study of blood T cell repertoires in COVID-19. On the study more broadly: Samples representing acute and convalescent COVID-19 were sourced from the United States, Italy and Spain. PBMCs, B-cell-depleted T cells, or T cells were the source of the cDNA or gDNA that made up the material.

Recruited during active infection, patients (from Seattle) were subsequently followed longitudinally. This clonotype originated in a woman older than 75 with COVID-19, enrolled during active disease. The sample taken for sequencing was peripheral blood. The chain employs TRBV5-1 and TRBJ1-6; 11 bases line up with TRBD1. In DNA form, the CDR3 reads TGCGCCAGCAGCTGGGACAGGGGGGATTCACCCCTCCACTTT. Protein: CASSWDRGDSPLHF.